These 14 T cell receptor beta chains came from one sample sequenced in a study of T cells in women clearing cervical HPV infection (dated by TCRdb to 2017 to 2018). Receptor libraries were prepared by the immunoSEQ multiplex PCR assay. TCRdb provides this immuneACCESS table in a form limited to in-frame rearrangements. Some clones are lacking; in checked studies, under half of them reflect an unresolved V gene, and why the rest are absent is not known. This specimen's table enumerates under 30,000 clones. Roughly 5.3% of the sample goes to the ten largest clones. The sequenced sample consisted of blood buffy coat. Source of these receptors: a woman between 18 and 75 years old with a cervical HPV16 infection that either progressed to CIN3+ or cleared (not recorded which).

As regards this clone: Sequencing ends 3 residues short of the CDR3 end; the germline J gene provides the rest. The rearrangement links TRBV18 to TRBJ1-4; 8 bases agree with TRBD1. Germline CDR1 reads KGHSH; CDR2 reads LQKENI. J lost 8 bases, V lost 3 bases, and 5 bases had no gene match. The CDR3 sequence is 14 residues long. The CDR3 reads CASSPETGEEKLFF. CDR3 DNA, as far as it was read: TGTGCCAGCTCACCCGAGACAGGGGAGGAAAAA.

Worth noting for this clone: The CDR3 goes on 3 residues after the read ends, and that part is filled in from the germline J gene. The V call is TRBV5-1, the J call TRBJ1-4; a weak D match, TRBD1 (6 bases). CDR1 and CDR2 (germline): SGHRS, YFSETQ. The CDR3 extends over 15 amino acids. Trimming pared 3 bases from V and 6 bases from J, leaving 15 bases between. CDR3 bases read: TGCGCCAGCAGCTGGGGTGGGGGGGCCGATGAAAAA. Encoded protein: CASSWGGGADEK. The whole CDR3 protein is CASSWGGGADEKLFF.

A note on this clone: The missing CDR3 end, 3 residues past where the read stops, is filled in from the germline J gene. The chain recombines TRBV19 with TRBJ1-2, with 7 positions matching TRBD1. CDR3 length equals 13 residues. Trimming took 8 bases from V and 1 from J; bases not matched to a gene: 4. CDR1 and CDR2 from the germline V gene are LNHDA and SQIVND (reference sequence). Incomplete CDR3 DNA: TGTGCCAGTGGGAGGGGGCTTAACTATGGC. Encoded protein: CASGRGLNYG. The CDR3 in full is CASGRGLNYGYTF.

Comment on this clone: Read data end 3 residues before the CDR3 end; the end is taken from the germline J gene. V usage is TRBV7-9 and J usage is TRBJ2-3, with 10 bases fitting TRBD2. The CDR3 runs 14 residues. The V gene's germline CDR1 is SEHNR and CDR2 FQNEAQ (reference sequence). The DNA read from the CDR3 is TGTGCCAGCAGCTTAACTAGCGGGGCAACGACG. This encodes CASSLTSGATT. The whole CDR3 sequence reads CASSLTSGATTQYF.

Notes on this clone: Coverage ceases 3 residues before the CDR3 finishes, and the germline J gene fills in the end. The gene calls are TRBV14 and TRBJ1-4; D might be TRBD1 (5 bases). V was cut by 4 bases and J by 7 bases, with 16 bases left in between. The CDR3 is made up of 15 amino acids. Germline CDR1 is SGHDN and CDR2 is FVKESK. The CDR3 bases that were read are TGTGCCAGCAGCCCGTACAGGTCTCGGGCTGAAAAA. Translated: CASSPYRSRAEK. The whole CDR3 protein is CASSPYRSRAEKLFF.

In the case of this clone: The read gets to within 3 residues of the CDR3 end, and the germline J gene fills in the rest. V gene TRBV4-2 combines with J gene TRBJ2-2; 10 bases agree with TRBD2. The CDR3 runs to 19 residues. V was pared by 0 bases and J by 6 bases, with 13 bases of the junction left unmatched. The germline gives CDR1 LGHNA, CDR2 YNFKEQ. The sequenced CDR3 bases are TGTGCCAGCAGCCAAGATCCTCCCCCGACTAGCGGGTTCCCCGGGGAG. Protein: CASSQDPPPTSGFPGE. The complete CDR3 protein is CASSQDPPPTSGFPGELFF.

As to this clone: The CDR3 end is not reached by the read, which stops 3 residues before it; the germline J gene fills it in. In the same sample, other DNA sequences code for this CDR3. J is TRBJ1-2 and V is TRBV4-1; D might be TRBD1 (5 bases). CDR1 and CDR2 from the germline V gene are MGHRA and YSYEKL. The length of the CDR3 is 14 residues. Incomplete CDR3 DNA: TGCGCCAGCAGCCAAGGGTTAGGGGTAAGGGGC. Translating it yields CASSQGLGVRG. The full-length CDR3 reads as CASSQGLGVRGYTF.

The DNA read from the CDR3 is TGCGCCAGCAGCTTAGACAGGGCCCCACCTTTCTCCGAG. Protein: CASSLDRAPPFSE. The CDR3 in full is CASSLDRAPPFSEQYF. This chain connects TRBV5-1 to TRBJ2-7; 7 nucleotides line up with TRBD1. The read halts 3 residues ahead of the CDR3 end, with the missing end drawn from the germline J gene. Germline CDR1 and CDR2: SGHRS and YFSETQ. The trim removed 2 bases at V and 6 bases at J, leaving 14 bases unmatched. This CDR3 contains 16 residues. Based on the CDR3 plus reference TRBV5-1 and TRBJ2-7, the full variable domain is KAGVTQTPRYLIKTRGQQVTLSCSPISGHRSVSWYQQTPGQGLQFLFEYFSETQRNKGNFPGRFSGRQFSNSRSEMNVSTLELGDSALYLCASSLDRAPPFSEQYFGPGTRLTVT.

In regard to this clone: The CDR3 end is not reached by the read, which stops 3 residues before it; the germline J gene fills it in. The chain carries TRBV5-1 and TRBJ2-1, with a tentative D call TRBD2 (5 bases). CDR3 length: 15 amino acids. V was pared by 0 bases and J by 4 bases, with 11 bases between. Germline assignment: CDR1 SGHRS and CDR2 YFSETQ. Partial CDR3 DNA: TGCGCCAGCAGCTTGGCCCTAGGCGGGTACAATGAG. Its protein is CASSLALGGYNE. The entire CDR3 is CASSLALGGYNEQFF.

Comments on this clone: Read data end 3 residues before the CDR3 end; the end is taken from the germline J gene. V is TRBV7-9 and J is TRBJ1-2, with a weak D call TRBD1 (6 bases). Germline values: CDR1 SEHNR, CDR2 FQNEAQ (reference sequence). CDR3 length: 14 residues. With 5 bases removed from V and 3 bases from J, the gap between germline ends came to 13 bases. This chain's CDR3 is CASSRTGSYYGYTF. The CDR3 bases that were read are TGTGCCAGCAGCCGAACAGGGTCTTACTATGGC.

About this clone: The read terminates 3 residues ahead of where the CDR3 ends, so the germline J gene completes it. V usage is TRBV19 and J usage is TRBJ1-6; the D gene is possibly TRBD1 (6 bases). Germline CDR1 is LNHDA and CDR2 is SQIVND (reference sequence). Trimming removed 7 bases from V and 8 bases from J, with 12 bases in between. The length of the CDR3 is 13 residues. Incomplete CDR3 DNA: TGTGCCAGTAAGAACAGGGAAGATTCACCC. It yields the protein CASKNREDSP. The CDR3 as a whole reads CASKNREDSPLHF.

Notes on this clone: The CDR3 is cut off 3 residues early in the read; its end comes from the germline J gene. The chain recombines TRBV2 with TRBJ1-5; weak D call: TRBD1 (5 bases). The V and J ends lost 1 base and 0 bases respectively, with 13 bases between them. Germline V gene lookup returns CDR1 SNHLY and CDR2 FYNNEI. This CDR3 is 17 amino acids long. The CDR3 region is CASSEGRGSFSNQPQHF. The covered CDR3 bases are TGTGCCAGCAGTGAAGGTAGGGGAAGTTTTAGCAATCAGCCC.

Regarding this clone: From the germline J gene comes the end of the CDR3, since the read stops 3 residues before it. The chain combines TRBV11-2 with TRBJ1-5, with D uncertain. The germline gives CDR1 SGHAT, CDR2 FQNNGV. There are 13 residues in the CDR3. V lost 5 bases, J lost 7 bases, and 12 bases lay in between. This CDR3 is CASSQNAGQPQHF. The CDR3 DNA, read in part, is TGTGCCAGCAGCCAGAACGCCGGGCAGCCC.

Regarding this clone: The sequence runs out 3 residues before the end of the CDR3; the remainder is reconstructed from the germline J gene. The chain is built from TRBV6-2 or TRBV6-3 and TRBJ2-7; the match to TRBD1 covers 8 bases. Germline values: CDR1 MNHEY, CDR2 SVGEGT. The V and J ends lost 4 bases and 1 base, in that order; junction bases with no gene match: 6. This CDR3 region has 15 residues. The CDR3 loop reads CASSWTGFESYEQYF. The sequenced CDR3 bases are TGTGCCAGCAGTTGGACAGGGTTTGAGTCCTACGAG.